This entry describes one TCR beta chain. Its antigen is unknown. The record originates from a study of cytomegalovirus exposure and HLA in healthy donors. With 60 Vbeta and 13 Jbeta primers, the PCR was carried out. Clones were read by immunoSEQ multiplex PCR, and TCRdb kept only the in-frame ones, dropping some. The sample gives approximately 160,000 clones, approximately 77% of which show up once; 6% to 8% is in the top ten. Overall study results and limits: A missense variant in DCLRE1C was later tied to TCR beta V- and J-gene trimming. The dataset shows that most TCR sequences were rare, while some public TCRs occurred in many donors. Some V segments (TRBV6-2 and TRBV6-3 among them) were excluded as indistinguishable. Near-uniform donor sequencing depth was presumed by presence/absence analyses.

V was pared by 4 bases and J by 4 bases, with 4 bases of the junction left unmatched. The CDR3 covers 14 residues. Germline V gene data show CDR1 as LNHDA and CDR2 as SQIVND (reference sequence). V gene TRBV19 combines with J gene TRBJ2-7; 10 bases line up with TRBD1. The TCR originated in a male donor in good health and CMV-seropositive. The source material was PBMCs. CDR3: CASSTRQGAYEQYF. DNA for the CDR3: TGTGCCAGTAGTACCCGACAGGGGGCTTACGAGCAGTACTTC.